The T cell receptor (beta chain) described here comes from a study of OX40 agonist ivuxolimab in advanced cancers. Study-wide background: Patients receiving dose escalation had hepatocellular carcinoma, melanoma, renal cell or head and neck cancer. The study's findings and limits: More expanded clones were found, on average, in CD8+ than in CD4+ T cells. There was clonal expansion of CD4+ and CD8+ blood T cells by week 6 at 0.1 to 3.0 mg/kg.

In regard to this clone: As yet, its antigen is unknown.

Produced via immunoSEQ multiplex PCR; TCRdb's table is partial and in-frame only. The sample carries about 96,000 clones, under 90% recorded once. The input for sequencing was CD4+ or CD8+ T cells sorted from blood, taken in a trial of the OX40 agonist ivuxolimab. This receptor was obtained from an adult with an advanced solid tumor such as melanoma, head and neck, liver or kidney cancer.

This chain's CDR3 is CASSLAEFEAFF. In DNA form, the CDR3 reads TGTGCCAGCAGCTTAGCGGAGTTCGAAGCTTTCTTT. The chain employs TRBV7-9 and TRBJ1-1; unclear D gene. Looked up from germline, CDR1 is SEHNR and CDR2 is FQNEAQ (reference sequence). There are 12 residues in the CDR3. V was clipped by 0 bases and J by 8 bases, with 7 bases between them.